The following is a TCR beta chain sequence with its context. The antigen is unknown. The table came from immunoSEQ multiplex PCR; TCRdb's copy has only in-frame clones and leaves some out. Of around 65,000 clones listed, approximately 89% were seen once; the top ten hold around an eighth. Brentuximab vedotin exposure varied, and every patient relapsed after autologous stem cell transplantation. From germline, CDR1 is MNHEY and CDR2 SVGAGI. This CDR3 region has 14 residues. V shed 1 base and J shed 8 bases, with 11 bases lying between them. This record belongs to a study of PD-1 blockade in classical Hodgkin lymphoma. General observations from the study: The repertoire differences lack a defined cause, possibly disease activity or prior therapy. Newly diagnosed patients had baseline TCR diversity that was reportedly lower than that of healthy donors.

The sequence came from a human donor with classical Hodgkin lymphoma. V usage is TRBV6-5 and J usage is TRBJ1-4, with D possibly TRBD1 on 5 matching bases. The sequenced sample was peripheral blood mononuclear cells (PBMCs), obtained at baseline. The CDR3 nucleotides are TGTGCCAGCAGTTACTTCAGGGAGGGGGAAAAACTGTTTTTT. This encodes CASSYFREGEKLFF.